This record concerns one TCR beta chain sequence. These data originate in a study of blood T cell repertoires in COVID-19. In the study overall: The United States, Italy and Spain supplied acute and convalescent COVID-19 samples. The analysed material was cDNA or gDNA that came from T cells, B-cell-depleted T cells, or PBMCs.

How the authors handled the data: By means of reference gene primer amplification, nucleated cell counts were estimated. Method: immunoSEQ multiplex PCR; TCRdb's copy keeps in-frame clones and lacks some. V, J and clone size are taken as reported in that table, and D and trimming were inferred from the DNA itself. The sample records some 120,000 clones, over 80% being singletons. With 6 bases clipped from V and 14 bases from J, the junction kept 13 bases outside the gene matches. CDR1 and CDR2 from the germline V gene are MNHEY and SVGAGI. The CDR3 consists of 13 residues. V is TRBV6-5 and J is TRBJ2-1; 7 positions match TRBD2. The receptor was isolated from a man in his 70s with acute or convalescent COVID-19. The sequencing input was peripheral blood. CDR3: CASRISSSGPKFF. In DNA, the CDR3 is TGTGCCAGCAGGATCTCGTCTAGCGGCCCGAAGTTCTTC.